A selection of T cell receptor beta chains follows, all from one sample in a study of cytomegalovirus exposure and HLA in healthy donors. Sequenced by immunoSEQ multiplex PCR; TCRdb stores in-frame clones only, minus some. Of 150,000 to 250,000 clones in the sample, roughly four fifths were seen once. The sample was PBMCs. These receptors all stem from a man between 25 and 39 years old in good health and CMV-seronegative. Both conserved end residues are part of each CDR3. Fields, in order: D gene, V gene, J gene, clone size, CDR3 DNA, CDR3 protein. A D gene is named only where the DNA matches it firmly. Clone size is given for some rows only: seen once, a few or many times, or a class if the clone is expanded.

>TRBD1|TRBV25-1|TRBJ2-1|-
TGTGCCAGCAACTCCGGGACAGCCTACAATGAGCAGTTCTTC
CASNSGTAYNEQFF
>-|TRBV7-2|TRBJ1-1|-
TGTGCCAGCAGCCGTGAAGCTTTCTTT
CASSREAFF
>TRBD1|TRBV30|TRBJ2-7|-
TGTGCCTGGGTCCGGGACAGCTACGAGCAGTACTTC
CAWVRDSYEQYF
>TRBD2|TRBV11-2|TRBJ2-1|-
TGTGCCAGCAGCACCTGGCGGGAGCCTACACTCAATGAGCAGTTCTTC
CASSTWREPTLNEQFF
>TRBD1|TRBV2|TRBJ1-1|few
TGTGCCAGCAGGCTGACAGGGGACACTGAAGCTTTCTTT
CASRLTGDTEAFF
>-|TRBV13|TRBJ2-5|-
TGTGCCAGCAGCTTATTTGGAGGAGAGACCCAGTACTTC
CASSLFGGETQYF
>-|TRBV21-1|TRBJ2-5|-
TGTGCCAGCAGACGGGTCCAAGAGACCCAGTACTTC
CASRRVQETQYF
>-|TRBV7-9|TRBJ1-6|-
TGTGCCAGCAGCTCAGAGGTGTTGAGTTCACCCCTCCACTTT
CASSSEVLSSPLHF
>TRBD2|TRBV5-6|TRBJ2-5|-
TGTGCCAGCAGCGGCGGTTTTCTAGCGGCCCAAGAGACCCAGTACTTC
CASSGGFLAAQETQYF
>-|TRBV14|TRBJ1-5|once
TGTGCCAGCAGCCTCGTCCTTGAGGGGGGCAATCAGCCCCAGCATTTT
CASSLVLEGGNQPQHF
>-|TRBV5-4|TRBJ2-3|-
TGTGCCAGCAGCTTGAGGACTTCGGGCACAGATACGCAGTATTTT
CASSLRTSGTDTQYF
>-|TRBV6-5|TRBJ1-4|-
TGTGCCACCTCCGACTGTCCTAATGAAAAACTGTTTTTT
CATSDCPNEKLFF
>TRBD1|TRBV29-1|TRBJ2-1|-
TGCAGCGTTGAAAACGACAGGGACAATGAGCAGTTCTTC
CSVENDRDNEQFF
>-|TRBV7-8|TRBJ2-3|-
TGTGCCAGCAGCCAGACTATTCGTGTCACAGATACGCAGTATTTT
CASSQTIRVTDTQYF
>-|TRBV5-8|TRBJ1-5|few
TGTGCCAGCAGCTTCGGACCCAGGGTGGGCAATCAGCCCCAGCATTTT
CASSFGPRVGNQPQHF
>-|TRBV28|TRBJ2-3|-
TGTGCCAGCACCGGACTATCTTCCACAGATACGCAGTATTTT
CASTGLSSTDTQYF
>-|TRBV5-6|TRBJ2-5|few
TGTGCCAGCAGCTTGATTGGTCGGGGCCAAGAGACCCAGTACTTC
CASSLIGRGQETQYF
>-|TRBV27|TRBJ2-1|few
TGTGCCAGCAGAGCCCCCGGACAGCCATACAATGAGCAGTTCTTC
CASRAPGQPYNEQFF
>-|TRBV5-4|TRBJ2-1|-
TGTGCCAGCAGCTTGGGCGGGTATGGAGCGAATGAGCAGTTCTTC
CASSLGGYGANEQFF
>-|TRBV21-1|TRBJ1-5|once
TGTGCCAGCACACAGGGGGGGGGATCCAGCAATCAGCCCCAGCATTTT
CASTQGGGSSNQPQHF
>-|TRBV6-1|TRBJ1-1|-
TGTGCCAGCACTCTTACGGACAAGCCGAGGACTTTCTTT
CASTLTDKPRTFF
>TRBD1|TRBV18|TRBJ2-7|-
TGTGCCAGCTCACCACTGAGGACAGGGGCATCCTACGAGCAGTACTTC
CASSPLRTGASYEQYF
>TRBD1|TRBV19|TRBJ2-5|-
TGTGCCAGTAGTCCGGGACAGTACCAAGAGACCCAGTACTTC
CASSPGQYQETQYF
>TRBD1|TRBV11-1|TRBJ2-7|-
TGTGCCAGCAGCGAAGATCCAGGGGGCACGGTCACTGAGCAGTACTTC
CASSEDPGGTVTEQYF
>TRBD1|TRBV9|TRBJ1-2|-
TGTGCCACTCCAGGGGGTGAGAGCCTATATGGCTACACCTTC
CATPGGESLYGYTF
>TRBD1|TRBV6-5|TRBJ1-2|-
TGTGCCAGCAGTGCCGAGGGGGCTGGTGGCTACACCTTC
CASSAEGAGGYTF
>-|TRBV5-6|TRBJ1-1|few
TGTGCCAGCAGCTTGTCCAGGACCGGGGACACTGAAGCTTTCTTT
CASSLSRTGDTEAFF
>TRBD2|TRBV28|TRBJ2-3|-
TGTGCCAGCAGCGGGAGGGCGACAGATACGCAGTATTTT
CASSGRATDTQYF
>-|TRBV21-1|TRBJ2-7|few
TGTGCCAGCAGCAATCGACCCCACCGGGGACACTACGAGCAGTACTTC
CASSNRPHRGHYEQYF
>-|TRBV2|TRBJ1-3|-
TGTGCCAGCAGTGAAGCGCTTCGGAGCTCTGGAAACACCATATATTTT
CASSEALRSSGNTIYF
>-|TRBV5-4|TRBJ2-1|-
TGTGCCAGCGGGAGGATAAGAGGGGATGAGCAGTTCTTC
CASGRIRGDEQFF
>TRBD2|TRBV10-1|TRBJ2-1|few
TGCGCCAGCAGTGGGGGACTAGCGGGAGCTGATGAGCAGTTCTTC
CASSGGLAGADEQFF
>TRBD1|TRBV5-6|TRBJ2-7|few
TGTGCCAGCAGCTTGGGACAGGGATCCTACGAGCAGTACTTC
CASSLGQGSYEQYF
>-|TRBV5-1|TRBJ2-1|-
TGCGCCAGCAGCTTGGTGGGCGAGCAGTTCTTC
CASSLVGEQFF
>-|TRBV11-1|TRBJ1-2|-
TGTGCCAGCAGCTTCGGGTACTATGGCTACACCTTC
CASSFGYYGYTF
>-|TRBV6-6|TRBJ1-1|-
TGTGCCAGCAGGAGGACAGTCAACACTGAAGCTTTCTTT
CASRRTVNTEAFF
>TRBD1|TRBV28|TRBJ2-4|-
TGTGCCAGCAGTTTATCCCCAGGGCAGGGGGAAAGAAACATTCAGTACTTC
CASSLSPGQGERNIQYF
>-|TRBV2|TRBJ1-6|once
TGTGCCAGCAGCGCAACAGGGAGATCCGGGGTATCACCCCTCCACTTT
CASSATGRSGVSPLHF
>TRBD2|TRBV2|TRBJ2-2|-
TGTGCCAGCCGCATTGGGAGGGCCCAGTTTGCGAACACCGGGGAGCTGTTTTTT
CASRIGRAQFANTGELFF
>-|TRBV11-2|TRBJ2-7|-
TGTGCCAGCAGCTTATTCGGCAGGATCTACGAGCAGTACTTC
CASSLFGRIYEQYF
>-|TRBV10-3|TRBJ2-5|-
TGTGCCACCAAAAGAATTGAACATCAAGAGACCCAGTACTTC
CATKRIEHQETQYF
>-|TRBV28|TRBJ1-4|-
TGTGCCAGCAGTGATTCCCGCGGGGCAGGGAAGGAAAAACTGTTTTTT
CASSDSRGAGKEKLFF
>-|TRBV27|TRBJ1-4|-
-
CASSLDHGQGDGTVFWQWNPVLF
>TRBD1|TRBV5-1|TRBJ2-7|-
TGCGCCAGCAGCCCGCGACAGGGACCCTACGAGCAGTACTTC
CASSPRQGPYEQYF
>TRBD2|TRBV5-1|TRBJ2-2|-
TGCGCCTCCGTCCGGGGGGCGAACACCGGGGAGCTGTTTTTT
CASVRGANTGELFF
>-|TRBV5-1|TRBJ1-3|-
TGCGCCAGCAGCTTGGGGTCCCGGGGGCGGGAGAACACCATATATTTT
CASSLGSRGRENTIYF
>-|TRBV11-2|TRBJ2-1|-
TGTGCCAGCAGCTCTCCGATTCTGGCCCTGAATGAGCAGTTCTTC
CASSSPILALNEQFF
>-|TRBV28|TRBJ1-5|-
TGTGCCAGCAGTTCCCTAACTCTTAGTCAGCCCCAGCATTTT
CASSSLTLSQPQHF
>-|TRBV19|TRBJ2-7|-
TGTGCCAGTAGTATAGGATCTCGGAGTTGGGAGCAGTACTTC
CASSIGSRSWEQYF
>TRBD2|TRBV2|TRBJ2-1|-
TGTGCCAGCAGTCCCACTAGCGGGAGGTCCTATGAGCAGTTCTTC
CASSPTSGRSYEQFF
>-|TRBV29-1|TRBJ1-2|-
TGCAGCGTTGCTTCGCCCCCGAGGGATACCTTC
CSVASPPRDTF
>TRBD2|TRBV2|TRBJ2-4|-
TGTGCCAGCAACACCGGACTAGCGGGAATAGCCAAAAACATTCAGTACTTC
CASNTGLAGIAKNIQYF
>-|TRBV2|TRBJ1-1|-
TGTGCCAGCAGTGAACAGGGGATGATAGTGGTTGAAGCTTTCTTT
CASSEQGMIVVEAFF
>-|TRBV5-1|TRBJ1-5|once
TGCGCCAGCAGCTTGGAGTCAGGAAAACAGCCCCAGCATTTT
CASSLESGKQPQHF
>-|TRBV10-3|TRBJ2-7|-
TGTGCCATCAGCGCAAAACAGGGCGGCATGGATATTCCCTACGAGCAGTACTTC
CAISAKQGGMDIPYEQYF
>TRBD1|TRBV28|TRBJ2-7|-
TGTGCCAGCAGTTTATTAATTAGTTTGGGACAGGCCTCCTACGAGCAGTACTTC
CASSLLISLGQASYEQYF
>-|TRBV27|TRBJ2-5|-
TGTGCCAGCAGTTTAGCGGGATTCGAAGAGACCCAGTACTTC
CASSLAGFEETQYF
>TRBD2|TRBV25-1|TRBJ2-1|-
TGTGCCAGCAGTGAAGGGGACTACCGCAATGAGCAGTTCTTC
CASSEGDYRNEQFF
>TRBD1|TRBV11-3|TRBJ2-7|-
TGTGCCAGCAGCTTAGAAGGGGGCGTTATGTACGAGCAGTACTTC
CASSLEGGVMYEQYF